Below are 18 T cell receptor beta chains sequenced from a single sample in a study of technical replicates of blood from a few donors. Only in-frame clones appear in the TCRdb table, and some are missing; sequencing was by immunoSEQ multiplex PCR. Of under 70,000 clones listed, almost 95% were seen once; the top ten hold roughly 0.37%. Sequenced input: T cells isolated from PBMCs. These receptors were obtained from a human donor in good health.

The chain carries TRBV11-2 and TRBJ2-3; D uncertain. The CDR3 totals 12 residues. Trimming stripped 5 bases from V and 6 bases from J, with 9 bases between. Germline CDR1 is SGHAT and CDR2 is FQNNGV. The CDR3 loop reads CASSIGRDTQYF. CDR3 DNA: TGTGCCAGCAGCATAGGCAGGGATACGCAGTATTTT.

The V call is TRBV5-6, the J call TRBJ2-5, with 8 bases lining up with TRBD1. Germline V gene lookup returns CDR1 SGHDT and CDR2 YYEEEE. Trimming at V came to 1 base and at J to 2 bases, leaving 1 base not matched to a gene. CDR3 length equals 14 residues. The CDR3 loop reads CASSLTGGQETQYF. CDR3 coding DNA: TGTGCCAGCAGCTTGACAGGGGGGCAAGAGACCCAGTACTTC.

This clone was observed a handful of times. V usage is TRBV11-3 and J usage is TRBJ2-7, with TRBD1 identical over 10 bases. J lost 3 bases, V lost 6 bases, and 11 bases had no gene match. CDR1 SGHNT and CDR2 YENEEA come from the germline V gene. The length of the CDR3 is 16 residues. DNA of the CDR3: TGTGCCAGCAGTTATCGCGCCGGGACAGGGGTCTACGAGCAGTACTTC. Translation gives CASSYRAGTGVYEQYF.

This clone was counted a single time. The DNA for the CDR3 is TGTGCCAGCAGTGAAGCGGGAGGGACGGGGACCAATACTTTCTTT. Residues: CASSEAGGTGTNTFF. The chain joins TRBV2 to TRBJ1-1; TRBD1 is a possible D gene (5 bases). Trimming stripped 0 bases from V and 12 bases from J, with 20 bases between. CDR3 length: 15 residues. Germline loops: CDR1 SNHLY, CDR2 FYNNEI.

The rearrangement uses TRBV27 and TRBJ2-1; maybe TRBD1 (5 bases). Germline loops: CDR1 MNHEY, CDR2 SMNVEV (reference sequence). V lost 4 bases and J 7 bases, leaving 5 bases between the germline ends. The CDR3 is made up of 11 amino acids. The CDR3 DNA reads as TGTGCCAGCAGTTCAGGGAATGAGCAGTTCTTC. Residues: CASSSGNEQFF.

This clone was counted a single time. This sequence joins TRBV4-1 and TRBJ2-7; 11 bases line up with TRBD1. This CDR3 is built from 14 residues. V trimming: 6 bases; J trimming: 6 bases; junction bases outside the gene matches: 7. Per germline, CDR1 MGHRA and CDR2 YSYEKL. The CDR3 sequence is CASSQPGTGGEQYF. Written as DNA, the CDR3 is TGCGCCAGCAGTCAACCCGGGACAGGGGGCGAGCAGTACTTC.

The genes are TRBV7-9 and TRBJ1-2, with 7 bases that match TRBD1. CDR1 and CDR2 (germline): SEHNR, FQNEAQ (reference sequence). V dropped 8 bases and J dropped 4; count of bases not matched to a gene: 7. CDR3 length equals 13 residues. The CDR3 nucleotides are TGTGCCAGCGAACAGCAGGGGGGCTATGGCTACACCTTC. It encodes CASEQQGGYGYTF.

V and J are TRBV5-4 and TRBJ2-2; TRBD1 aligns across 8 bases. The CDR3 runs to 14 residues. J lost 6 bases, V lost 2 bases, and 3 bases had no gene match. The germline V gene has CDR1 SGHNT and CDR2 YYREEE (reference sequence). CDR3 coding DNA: TGTGCCAGCAGCTTAACAGGGGGGTCCGGGGAGCTGTTTTTT. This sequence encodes CASSLTGGSGELFF. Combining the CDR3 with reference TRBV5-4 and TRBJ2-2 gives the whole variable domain ETGVTQSPTHLIKTRGQQVTLRCSSQSGHNTVSWYQQALGQGPQFIFQYYREEENGRGNFPPRFSGLQFPNYSSELNVNALELDDSALYLCASSLTGGSGELFFGEGSRLTVL.

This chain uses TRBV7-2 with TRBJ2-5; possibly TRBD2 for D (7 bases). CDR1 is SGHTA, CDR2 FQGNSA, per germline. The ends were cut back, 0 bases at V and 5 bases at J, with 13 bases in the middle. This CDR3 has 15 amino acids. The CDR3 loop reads CASSLAGGRWETQYF. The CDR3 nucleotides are TGTGCCAGCAGCTTAGCGGGGGGGCGCTGGGAGACCCAGTACTTC. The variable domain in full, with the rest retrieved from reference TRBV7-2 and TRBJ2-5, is GAGVSQSPSNKVTEKGKDVELRCDPISGHTALYWYRQSLGQGLEFLIYFQGNSAPDKSGLPSDRFSAERTGGSVSTLTIQRTQQEDSAVYLCASSLAGGRWETQYFGPGTRLLVL.

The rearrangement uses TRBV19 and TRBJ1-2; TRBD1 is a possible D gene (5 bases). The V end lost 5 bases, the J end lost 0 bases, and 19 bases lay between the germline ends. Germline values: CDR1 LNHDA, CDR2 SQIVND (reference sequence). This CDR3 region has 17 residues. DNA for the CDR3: TGTGCCAGTAGTGATCGACGCGGAGGGGCCGCTAACTATGGCTACACCTTC. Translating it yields CASSDRRGGAANYGYTF.

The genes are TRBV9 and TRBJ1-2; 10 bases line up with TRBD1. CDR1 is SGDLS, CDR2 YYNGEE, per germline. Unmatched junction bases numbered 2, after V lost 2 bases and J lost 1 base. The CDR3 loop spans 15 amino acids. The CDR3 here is CASSVGQGYNYGYTF. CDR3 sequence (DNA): TGTGCCAGCAGCGTGGGACAGGGGTATAACTATGGCTACACCTTC.

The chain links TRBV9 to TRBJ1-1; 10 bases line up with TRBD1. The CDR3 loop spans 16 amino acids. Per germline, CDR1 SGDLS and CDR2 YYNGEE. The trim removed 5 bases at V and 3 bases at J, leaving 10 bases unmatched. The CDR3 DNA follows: TGTGCCAGCAGGCGGGACCCCGGGACAGGGGACACTGAAGCTTTCTTT. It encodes CASRRDPGTGDTEAFF.

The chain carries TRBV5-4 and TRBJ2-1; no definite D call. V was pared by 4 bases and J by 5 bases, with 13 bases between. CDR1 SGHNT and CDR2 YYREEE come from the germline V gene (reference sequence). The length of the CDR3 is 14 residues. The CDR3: CASSGTRVHNEQFF. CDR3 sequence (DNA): TGTGCCAGCAGCGGTACACGGGTGCACAATGAGCAGTTCTTC.

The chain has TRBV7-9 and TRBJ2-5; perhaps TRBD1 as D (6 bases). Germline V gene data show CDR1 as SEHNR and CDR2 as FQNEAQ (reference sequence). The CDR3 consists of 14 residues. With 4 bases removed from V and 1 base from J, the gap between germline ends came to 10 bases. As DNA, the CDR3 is TGTGCCAGCAGCTGGTGGGACACCCAAGAGACCCAGTACTTC. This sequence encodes CASSWWDTQETQYF.

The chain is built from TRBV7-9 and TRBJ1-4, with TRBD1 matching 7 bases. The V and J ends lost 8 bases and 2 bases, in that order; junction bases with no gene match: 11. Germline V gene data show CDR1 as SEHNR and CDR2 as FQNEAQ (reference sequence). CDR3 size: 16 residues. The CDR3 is CASLQTGEATNEKLFF. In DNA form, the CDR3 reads TGTGCCAGCCTTCAAACAGGGGAGGCGACTAATGAAAAACTGTTTTTT.

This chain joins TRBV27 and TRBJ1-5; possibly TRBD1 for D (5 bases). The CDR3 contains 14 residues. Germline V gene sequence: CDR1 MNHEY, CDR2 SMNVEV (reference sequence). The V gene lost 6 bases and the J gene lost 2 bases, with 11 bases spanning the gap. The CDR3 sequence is CASRGEGGNQPQHF. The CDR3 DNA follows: TGTGCCAGCAGAGGGGAAGGTGGCAATCAGCCCCAGCATTTT.

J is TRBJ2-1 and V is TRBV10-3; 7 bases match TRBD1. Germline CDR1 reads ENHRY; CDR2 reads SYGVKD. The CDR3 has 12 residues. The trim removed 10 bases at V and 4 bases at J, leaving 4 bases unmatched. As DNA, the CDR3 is TGTGCCACTGGACAGGAATACAATGAGCAGTTCTTC. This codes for CATGQEYNEQFF.

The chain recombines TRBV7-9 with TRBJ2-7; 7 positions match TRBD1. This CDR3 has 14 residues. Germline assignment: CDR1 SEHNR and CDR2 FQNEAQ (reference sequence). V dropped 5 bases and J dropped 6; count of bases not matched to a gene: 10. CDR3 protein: CASSPRQGEGEQYF. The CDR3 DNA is TGTGCCAGCAGCCCTAGACAGGGTGAAGGCGAGCAGTACTTC.